This entry lists 29 T cell receptor beta chains sequenced from one sample in a study of OX40 agonist ivuxolimab in advanced cancers. Data came from immunoSEQ multiplex PCR; TCRdb stores just in-frame clones and leaves some out. The table lists some 58,000 clones, 70% to 90% of them singletons. This specimen consisted of CD4+ or CD8+ T cells sorted from blood, obtained in a trial of the OX40 agonist ivuxolimab. The receptors originated from an adult with an advanced solid tumor such as melanoma, head and neck, liver or kidney cancer.

The V gene is TRBV6-5, the J gene TRBJ2-7; D may be TRBD2 (6 bases). Germline lookup yields CDR1 MNHEY and CDR2 SVGAGI. Trimming left V 6 bases short and J 5 bases short, with 20 bases between. This CDR3 contains 15 residues. This CDR3 is CASSFSGGMGDEQYF. The CDR3 coding sequence is TGTGCCAGCAGCTTTAGCGGCGGGATGGGGGACGAGCAGTACTTC.

The chain joins TRBV20-1 to TRBJ2-7; D remains ambiguous. The CDR3 covers 11 residues. The germline V gene encodes CDR1 DFQATT and CDR2 SNEGSKA (reference sequence). V shed 6 bases and J shed 3 bases, with 9 bases lying between them. This CDR3 reads CSAQDRYEQYF. DNA for the CDR3: TGCAGTGCGCAGGACCGCTACGAGCAGTACTTC.

This clone has more than one count but fewer than ten. This chain joins TRBV18 and TRBJ1-5; TRBD1 might be the D (6 bases). V was cut by 4 bases and J by 11 bases, with 18 bases left in between. The CDR3 extends over 14 amino acids. Germline V lookup: CDR1 KGHSH, CDR2 LQKENI. CDR3 sequence (DNA): TGTGCCAGCTCACTTTACAGGGACCAGGAGGCCCAGCATTTT. Its translation is CASSLYRDQEAQHF. The whole variable domain, remainder taken from reference TRBV18 and TRBJ1-5, is NAGVMQNPRHLVRRRGQEARLRCSPMKGHSHVYWYRQLPEEGLKFMVYLQKENIIDESGMPKERFSAEFPKEGPSILRIQQVVRGDSAAYFCASSLYRDQEAQHFGDGTRLSIL.

This chain connects TRBV10-3 to TRBJ2-2, with D possibly TRBD1 on 6 matching bases. The CDR3 covers 14 residues. The ends were cut back, 6 bases at V and 0 bases at J, with 8 bases in the middle. Germline-derived CDR1 and CDR2 are ENHRY and SYGVKD. The CDR3 nucleotides read TGTGCCATCAGGGACAGCGCGAACACCGGGGAGCTGTTTTTT. Translated: CAIRDSANTGELFF.

The chain employs TRBV6-6 and TRBJ2-7, with D unclear. CDR3 size: 11 residues. V dropped 2 bases and J dropped 7 bases, with 6 bases sitting between them. Germline V gene lookup returns CDR1 MNHNY and CDR2 SVGAGI (reference sequence). In DNA form, the CDR3 reads TGTGCCAGCAGTTACGAAAAAGAGCAGTACTTC. Its translation: CASSYEKEQYF.

This clone was seen more than once but under ten times. This chain uses TRBV19 with TRBJ1-5; D is unresolved. V was pared by 5 bases and J by 1 base, with 6 bases between. The CDR3 extends over 13 amino acids. Per germline, CDR1 LNHDA and CDR2 SQIVND (reference sequence). In nucleotides, the CDR3 is TGTGCCAGTAGTTTCGACAGCAATCAGCCCCAGCATTTT. Residues: CASSFDSNQPQHF.

This clone occurred once. The rearrangement links TRBV27 to TRBJ1-2; tentatively, D is TRBD1 (5 bases). The CDR3 loop spans 13 amino acids. V was shortened by 3 bases and J by 7 bases, with 12 bases between the two germline ends. Germline-derived CDR1 and CDR2 are MNHEY and SMNVEV (reference sequence). In nucleotides, the CDR3 is TGTGCCAGCAGTTTCAGAGGGACGGGTGGCTACACCTTC. Translating gives CASSFRGTGGYTF.

This chain's CDR3 is CASSEPGGQGTEAFF. CDR3 DNA: TGTGCCAGTAGTGAACCAGGGGGACAGGGCACTGAAGCTTTCTTT. V and J are TRBV19 and TRBJ1-1; 9 positions match TRBD1. Losses at the gene ends were 5 bases for V and 4 bases for J; bases not matched to a gene: 8. Germline V gene lookup returns CDR1 LNHDA and CDR2 SQIVND (reference sequence). This CDR3 contains 15 residues.

The V gene is TRBV19, the J gene TRBJ2-3, with 7 bases identical to TRBD2. This CDR3 is 15 amino acids long. Germline V gene sequence: CDR1 LNHDA, CDR2 SQIVND (reference sequence). V lost 1 base, J lost 4 bases, and 5 bases stayed unmatched. This CDR3 is CASSIVSGGADTQYF. Written as DNA, the CDR3 is TGTGCCAGTAGTATAGTTTCGGGAGGAGCAGATACGCAGTATTTT. The full variable domain, in which reference TRBV19 and TRBJ2-3 provide the parts outside the CDR3, is DGGITQSPKYLFRKEGQNVTLSCEQNLNHDAMYWYRQDPGQGLRLIYYSQIVNDFQKGDIAEGYSVSREKKESFPLTVTSAQKNPTAFYLCASSIVSGGADTQYFGPGTRLTVL.

This clone has a single count. The chain recombines TRBV7-6 with TRBJ2-2, with 13 bases matching TRBD2. This CDR3 has 16 amino acids. With 5 bases clipped from V and 7 bases from J, the junction kept 7 bases outside the gene matches. Germline V gives CDR1 SGHVS, CDR2 FNYEAQ. The CDR3 coding sequence is TGTGCCAGCAGCGGGGGACTAGCGGGACTCGGCGGGGAGCTGTTTTTT. Protein: CASSGGLAGLGGELFF.

The rearrangement links TRBV10-2 to TRBJ2-7; no clear D gene. CDR3 length equals 14 residues. CDR1 is WSHSY, CDR2 SAAADI, per germline. Trimming removed 2 bases at V and 0 bases at J, with 8 bases between. In nucleotides, the CDR3 is TGCGCCAGCAGTGAGAGCCTGAGCTCCTACGAGCAGTACTTC. Encoded protein: CASSESLSSYEQYF.

The chain has TRBV18 and TRBJ2-1; TRBD2 aligns across 10 bases. CDR1 and CDR2 (germline): KGHSH, LQKENI. The V and J ends lost 3 bases and 4 bases, in that order; junction bases with no gene match: 3. There are 15 residues in the CDR3. The CDR3 sequence is CASSPGLAAYNEQFF. CDR3 bases: TGTGCCAGCTCACCTGGACTAGCGGCTTACAATGAGCAGTTCTTC. The full variable domain, rest sourced from reference TRBV18 and TRBJ2-1, is NAGVMQNPRHLVRRRGQEARLRCSPMKGHSHVYWYRQLPEEGLKFMVYLQKENIIDESGMPKERFSAEFPKEGPSILRIQQVVRGDSAAYFCASSPGLAAYNEQFFGPGTRLTVL.

This rearrangement joins TRBV9 to TRBJ1-4; D unclear. Deletions cut 3 bases from V and 7 bases from J, with 19 bases between. CDR3 length: 16 amino acids. In germline, CDR1 is SGDLS, CDR2 YYNGEE. The CDR3 loop is CASSAYLSQSTEKLFF. The CDR3 DNA reads as TGTGCCAGCAGCGCCTACCTTTCGCAGTCGACTGAAAAACTGTTTTTT.

J is TRBJ1-2 and V is TRBV28; the match to TRBD1 covers 9 bases. The CDR3 runs 15 residues. Germline values: CDR1 MDHEN, CDR2 SYDVKM. V was clipped by 6 bases and J by 5 bases; unmatched bases: 10. The CDR3 sequence: CASSAWDRVRYGYTF. The CDR3 bases are TGTGCCAGCAGCGCTTGGGACAGGGTGAGGTATGGCTACACCTTC.

In the case of this clone: One end of the junction varies from germline; a read error may be responsible. The rearrangement links TRBV6-5 to TRBJ2-1; the match to TRBD2 covers 12 bases. The CDR3 loop spans 15 amino acids. CDR1 and CDR2 (germline): MNHEY, SVGAGI. CDR3 sequence reads: CASSDSTSGSNEQFF. As DNA, the CDR3 is TGTGCCAGCAGTGACTCGACTAGCGGGAGCAATGAGCAGTTCTTC.

This clone was seen a handful of times. The rearrangement links TRBV5-6 to TRBJ2-2; no reliable D call. The V gene lost 2 bases and the J gene lost 0 bases, with 8 bases spanning the gap. The CDR3 runs to 15 residues. Germline assignment: CDR1 SGHDT and CDR2 YYEEEE. CDR3 in amino acids: CASSFKTTNTGELFF. The CDR3 DNA follows: TGTGCCAGCAGCTTCAAGACGACGAACACCGGGGAGCTGTTTTTT.

V is TRBV5-5 and J is TRBJ2-1; TRBD1 agrees at 7 bases. The CDR3 loop spans 15 amino acids. Germline CDR1 is SGHKS and CDR2 is YYEKEE (reference sequence). J gave up 6 bases and V 3 bases, and 9 bases lay outside the gene matches. CDR3 sequence reads: CASSSTGDTSNEQFF. Here the CDR3 DNA reads TGTGCCAGCAGCTCCACAGGGGATACTAGCAATGAGCAGTTCTTC.

The V gene is TRBV11-3, the J gene TRBJ2-1, with TRBD2 matching 7 bases. Germline lookup yields CDR1 SGHNT and CDR2 YENEEA. The V and J ends lost 1 base and 0 bases, in that order; junction bases with no gene match: 0. The CDR3 sequence is 15 residues long. CDR3 region: CASSLAGGSYNEQFF. For the CDR3, the DNA is TGTGCCAGCAGCTTAGCGGGGGGCTCCTACAATGAGCAGTTCTTC. Looking up the rest from reference TRBV11-3 and TRBJ2-1 gives the full variable domain: EAGVVQSPRYKIIEKKQPVAFWCNPISGHNTLYWYLQNLGQGPELLIRYENEEAVDDSQLPKDRFSAERLKGVDSTLKIQPAELGDSAVYLCASSLAGGSYNEQFFGPGTRLTVL.

The chain carries TRBV19 and TRBJ1-1; 8 bases line up with TRBD1. CDR3 length: 14 amino acids. Losses at the gene ends were 6 bases for V and 5 bases for J; bases not matched to a gene: 8. In germline, CDR1 is LNHDA, CDR2 SQIVND (reference sequence). This CDR3 is CASSPTGVGTEAFF. As DNA, the CDR3 is TGTGCCAGTAGCCCGACAGGGGTTGGGACTGAAGCTTTCTTT.

The chain combines TRBV7-6 with TRBJ2-2; 11 bases are a match to TRBD2. The CDR3 runs 15 residues. The V gene end was trimmed by 6 bases and the J gene end by 2 bases; junction bases not matched to a gene: 2. Germline loops: CDR1 SGHVS, CDR2 FNYEAQ. The CDR3 DNA sequence: TGTGCCAGCAGTACTAGCGGGAGTAACACCGGGGAGCTGTTTTTT. Protein product: CASSTSGSNTGELFF.

The V and J genes are TRBV30 and TRBJ2-1, with 15 bases lining up with TRBD2. The CDR3 consists of 16 residues. V trimming: 1 base; J trimming: 5 bases; junction bases outside the gene matches: 3. Germline V gene data show CDR1 as GTSNPN and CDR2 as SVGIG (reference sequence). The CDR3 loop reads CAWSARTSGRDNEQFF. DNA for the CDR3: TGTGCCTGGAGTGCCCGGACTAGCGGGAGGGACAATGAGCAGTTCTTC.

V gene TRBV18 combines with J gene TRBJ2-4; no definite D call. The CDR3 runs to 16 residues. Germline-derived CDR1 and CDR2 are KGHSH and LQKENI. The germline V and J ends were trimmed by 0 bases and 0 bases, with 9 bases remaining between them. CDR3 nucleotide sequence: TGTGCCAGCTCACCACCGAACCGACAAGCCAAAAACATTCAGTACTTC. Protein sequence: CASSPPNRQAKNIQYF. Full variable domain (remainder filled in from reference TRBV18 and TRBJ2-4): NAGVMQNPRHLVRRRGQEARLRCSPMKGHSHVYWYRQLPEEGLKFMVYLQKENIIDESGMPKERFSAEFPKEGPSILRIQQVVRGDSAAYFCASSPPNRQAKNIQYFGAGTRLSVL.

This chain uses TRBV11-2 with TRBJ2-7; 10 nucleotides align to TRBD1. Germline loops: CDR1 SGHAT, CDR2 FQNNGV. J gave up 9 bases and V 5 bases, and 13 bases lay outside the gene matches. CDR3 length: 15 amino acids. The CDR3 bases are TGTGCCAGCAGCCACACCGGACAGGGGGGGTCGGGGCAGTACTTC. Translated, it gives CASSHTGQGGSGQYF.

Only a few counts were recorded for this clone. The CDR3, as DNA: TGCAGCGTCAGACAGGGATCCAACTATGGCTACACCTTC. Amino acids: CSVRQGSNYGYTF. The V gene is TRBV29-1, the J gene TRBJ1-2, with 7 bases matching TRBD1. This CDR3 contains 13 residues. Per germline, CDR1 SQVTM and CDR2 ANQGSEA. The ends lost 6 bases at V and 2 bases at J; junction bases unmatched: 6.

The chain carries TRBV14 and TRBJ2-7, with 9 bases aligning to TRBD2. The CDR3 extends over 16 amino acids. The V gene end was trimmed by 0 bases and the J gene end by 6 bases; junction bases not matched to a gene: 9. Germline lookup yields CDR1 SGHDN and CDR2 FVKESK. CDR3 nucleotide sequence: TGTGCCAGCAGCCAAGATTGGCGGGAGGGGGCCAGCGAGCAGTACTTC. This encodes CASSQDWREGASEQYF.

The chain is built from TRBV7-6 and TRBJ1-2; a possible D gene is TRBD1 (5 bases). The germline gives CDR1 SGHVS, CDR2 FNYEAQ. This CDR3 spans 14 amino acids. Trimming pared 4 bases from V and 6 bases from J, leaving 15 bases between. The CDR3 DNA is TGTGCCAGCAGCTCGACCCCGGGACCTGATGGCTACACCTTC. Its translation is CASSSTPGPDGYTF.

This chain joins TRBV11-2 and TRBJ1-5; TRBD1 might be the D (5 bases). The V and J ends lost 5 bases and 7 bases respectively, with 15 bases between them. Germline lookup yields CDR1 SGHAT and CDR2 FQNNGV. The CDR3 loop spans 14 amino acids. For the CDR3, the DNA is TGTGCCAGCAGCCCACCAGGGTATGGGCAGCCCCAGCATTTT. It codes for CASSPPGYGQPQHF.

The chain recombines TRBV4-2 with TRBJ2-2; 15 bases agree with TRBD2. V lost 2 bases, J lost 10 bases, and 11 bases stayed unmatched. In germline, CDR1 is LGHNA, CDR2 YNFKEQ. CDR3 size: 18 residues. The CDR3 loop reads CASSQRIGLAGGREELFF. The CDR3 region has the DNA TGTGCCAGCAGCCAACGAATAGGACTAGCGGGAGGGAGAGAGGAGCTGTTTTTT.

CDR3 bases: TGTGCCAGCAGCGGGAGCCTTTACAATGAGCAGTTCTTC. Translation: CASSGSLYNEQFF. This chain uses TRBV27 with TRBJ2-1, with D possibly TRBD2 on 6 matching bases. Germline V gene data show CDR1 as MNHEY and CDR2 as SMNVEV (reference sequence). The CDR3 has 13 amino acids. V lost 6 bases and J 4 bases, leaving 10 bases between the germline ends.